One sample yielded the 26 T cell receptor beta chains listed below, sequenced in a study of cytomegalovirus exposure and HLA in healthy donors. The study ran its PCR with 60 Vbeta and 13 Jbeta primers. The data were produced by immunoSEQ multiplex PCR, yet TCRdb's version contains in-frame clones alone and is incomplete. The sample lists approximately 180,000 clones; approximately 78% were seen once. What was sequenced was PBMCs. These receptors originate from a human donor in good health.

The V call is TRBV7-9, the J call TRBJ1-5; a possible D gene is TRBD1 (5 bases). Germline V lookup: CDR1 SEHNR, CDR2 FQNEAQ (reference sequence). The CDR3 consists of 13 residues. V lost 5 bases and J lost 5, with 10 bases in between. CDR3 coding DNA: TGTGCCAGCAGCCTGGACACCGATCAGCCCCAGCATTTT. It translates to CASSLDTDQPQHF.

V gene TRBV5-1 combines with J gene TRBJ2-7; 12 positions match TRBD2. CDR1 and CDR2 from the germline V gene are SGHRS and YFSETQ. V shed 0 bases, J shed 3 bases, and the junction held 1 base outside the gene matches. CDR3 length equals 15 residues. The CDR3 region has the DNA TGCGCCAGCAGCTTGGAACTAGCGGGGGGCTACGAGCAGTACTTC. Its protein product is CASSLELAGGYEQYF.

This rearrangement joins TRBV7-2 to TRBJ1-5; D might be TRBD1 (6 bases). Trimming stripped 5 bases from V and 0 bases from J, with 11 bases between. CDR1 and CDR2 from the germline V gene are SGHTA and FQGNSA. This CDR3 is 15 amino acids long. The CDR3 protein is CASSITGISNQPQHF. The CDR3 DNA follows: TGTGCCAGCAGCATTACAGGGATTAGCAATCAGCCCCAGCATTTT.

The rearrangement links TRBV4-1 to TRBJ2-7; 10 bases are a match to TRBD1. The V and J ends lost 5 bases and 6 bases, in that order; junction bases with no gene match: 7. CDR1 is MGHRA and CDR2 is YSYEKL in the germline V gene. The CDR3 runs to 14 residues. The CDR3 coding sequence is TGCGCCAGCAGCGCCCTGGGGACAGGGGTCGAGCAGTACTTC. Protein sequence: CASSALGTGVEQYF.

The rearrangement links TRBV6-5 to TRBJ2-7; 8 positions match TRBD2. The CDR3 is made up of 14 amino acids. The germline gives CDR1 MNHEY, CDR2 SVGAGI. V lost 6 bases, J lost 6 bases, and 10 bases stayed unmatched. The CDR3 DNA is TGTGCCAGCAGCTTGGGAGCGGGGGCGGGCGAGCAGTACTTC. Translating it yields CASSLGAGAGEQYF.

The V gene is TRBV7-9, the J gene TRBJ1-4, with D possibly matching TRBD1 (6 bases). The CDR3 length is 14 residues. Trimming removed 5 bases from V and 8 bases from J, with 15 bases in between. Germline V CDR1 and CDR2: SEHNR, FQNEAQ (reference sequence). The CDR3 DNA follows: TGTGCCAGCAGCCCCCCCGAGGGGGGGGAAAAACTGTTTTTT. It translates to CASSPPEGGEKLFF.

This clone occurred a few times. V and J are TRBV7-2 and TRBJ1-1, with 8 positions matching TRBD1. Trimming took 5 bases from V and 4 from J; bases not matched to a gene: 6. This CDR3 contains 14 residues. CDR1 SGHTA and CDR2 FQGNSA come from the germline V gene. The CDR3 sequence is CASSRQGWGTEAFF. CDR3 nucleotides: TGTGCCAGCAGCCGACAGGGGTGGGGCACTGAAGCTTTCTTT.

The chain joins TRBV13 to TRBJ2-5; 13 bases fit TRBD2. The J call may be in error: the DNA end matches TRBJ2-7 better. Germline-derived CDR1 and CDR2 are PRHDT and FYEKMQ (reference sequence). The CDR3 length is 20 residues. This chain's CDR3 is CASSFGGWGLAGLISYEQYF. The CDR3 DNA sequence: TGTGCCAGCAGCTTCGGCGGTTGGGGACTAGCGGGGCTAATCTCCTACGAGCAGTACTTC.

The rearrangement links TRBV10-3 to TRBJ1-1, with D possibly TRBD1 on 5 matching bases. V gave up 3 bases and J gave up 4 bases, with 9 bases separating them. This CDR3 has 13 amino acids. CDR1 is ENHRY, CDR2 SYGVKD, per germline. CDR3 in DNA: TGTGCCATCAGTGACACGGGGGGCACTGAAGCTTTCTTT. Translation gives CAISDTGGTEAFF.

In this sample, this clone turned up a few times. The chain is built from TRBV5-1 and TRBJ2-5; possible D gene TRBD2, 6 bases. The CDR3 covers 16 residues. The V end lost 0 bases, the J end lost 5 bases, and 17 bases lay between the germline ends. CDR1 SGHRS and CDR2 YFSETQ come from the germline V gene. This CDR3 reads CASSLGDRGFSETQYF. CDR3 nucleotide sequence: TGCGCCAGCAGCTTGGGAGACCGGGGGTTCTCGGAGACCCAGTACTTC.

In its sample, this clone was seen once. V is TRBV19 and J is TRBJ1-2; TRBD1 is a possible D gene (5 bases). Trimming took off 7 bases at V and 7 bases at J, with 16 bases between the two ends. Germline V gene data show CDR1 as LNHDA and CDR2 as SQIVND (reference sequence). This CDR3 is built from 13 residues. Here the CDR3 reads CASILRQPGGYTF. As DNA, the CDR3 is TGTGCCAGTATCCTGCGACAGCCCGGTGGCTACACCTTC.

The chain is built from TRBV15 and TRBJ1-2; 7 nucleotides agree with TRBD1. V lost 0 bases and J lost 4; bases outside the gene matches: 5. Germline V gives CDR1 LNHNV, CDR2 YYDKDF (reference sequence). This CDR3 spans 15 amino acids. CDR3 bases: TGTGCCACCAGCAGAGACCGACAGGGTAGCTATGGCTACACCTTC. It specifies CATSRDRQGSYGYTF.

The V gene is TRBV5-1, the J gene TRBJ2-3; 13 nucleotides match TRBD2. The CDR3 loop spans 16 amino acids. In germline, CDR1 is SGHRS, CDR2 YFSETQ. V gave up 5 bases and J gave up 6 bases; unmatched junction bases: 9. The CDR3 nucleotides read TGCGCCAGCAGATCTCGAGGACTAGCGGGGGCCGATACGCAGTATTTT. Encoded protein: CASRSRGLAGADTQYF.

In its sample, this clone was seen a few times. The chain links TRBV5-6 to TRBJ2-3; D perhaps matches TRBD1 (5 bases). V was trimmed by 0 bases and J by 3 bases, leaving 11 bases between them. CDR1 is SGHDT, CDR2 YYEEEE, per germline. CDR3 length: 15 amino acids. Here the CDR3 reads CASSLAGFLTDTQYF. In DNA, the CDR3 is TGTGCCAGCAGCTTGGCAGGGTTTCTGACAGATACGCAGTATTTT.

This clone was seen once. V and J are TRBV2 and TRBJ1-6, with D tentatively TRBD1 (5 bases). The CDR3 is made up of 13 amino acids. The V end lost 7 bases, the J end lost 8 bases, and 12 bases lay between the germline ends. CDR1 and CDR2 from the germline V gene are SNHLY and FYNNEI. CDR3 protein: CASKIGGDSPLHF. In DNA, the CDR3 is TGTGCCAGCAAGATCGGGGGTGATTCACCCCTCCACTTT.

This chain joins TRBV5-6 and TRBJ2-7; 8 bases fit TRBD2. The V gene end was trimmed by 3 bases and the J gene end by 2 bases; junction bases not matched to a gene: 7. Germline CDR1 and CDR2: SGHDT and YYEEEE. CDR3 length equals 15 residues. The CDR3 region has the DNA TGTGCCAGCAGCTCTTTCCGGCGGGGGGCCTACGAGCAGTACTTC. Its protein is CASSSFRRGAYEQYF.

The sample holds one count of this clone. The J gene is TRBJ2-3, the V gene TRBV11-2; 12 nucleotides align to TRBD2. The germline gives CDR1 SGHAT, CDR2 FQNNGV. The junction had 10 bases not matched to a gene; V was cut back by 1 base and J by 5 bases. This CDR3 has 18 amino acids. This CDR3 reads CASSLGLAGGRVEDTQYF. The CDR3 DNA reads TGTGCCAGCAGCTTAGGGCTAGCGGGGGGGCGGGTGGAAGATACGCAGTATTTT.

This clone was seen only a few times. The rearrangement joins TRBV6-5 to TRBJ1-5; D unresolved. V lost 6 bases and J 9 bases, leaving 18 bases between the germline ends. The germline V gene has CDR1 MNHEY and CDR2 SVGAGI. CDR3 size: 14 residues. The CDR3 DNA reads TGTGCCAGCAGCACCGACATCGGCGGGCGGCCCCAGCATTTT. It encodes CASSTDIGGRPQHF.

The V call is TRBV2, the J call TRBJ1-1; 9 nucleotides line up with TRBD1. The J segment lost 4 bases and the V segment lost 6 bases, leaving 6 bases of the junction unmatched. The CDR3 totals 14 residues. CDR1 SNHLY and CDR2 FYNNEI come from the germline V gene. The CDR3 sequence is CASSQMTGGTEAFF. DNA of the CDR3: TGTGCCAGCAGCCAGATGACAGGGGGCACTGAAGCTTTCTTT. The whole variable domain, filled in from reference TRBV2 and TRBJ1-1, reads EPEVTQTPSHQVTQMGQEVILRCVPISNHLYFYWYRQILGQKVEFLVSFYNNEISEKSEIFDDQFSVERPDGSNFTLKIRSTKLEDSAMYFCASSQMTGGTEAFFGQGTRLTVV.

This chain joins TRBV5-4 and TRBJ1-1, with D possibly matching TRBD1 (5 bases). CDR3 length equals 14 residues. V dropped 6 bases and J dropped 11 bases, with 23 bases sitting between them. The germline V gene has CDR1 SGHNT and CDR2 YYREEE (reference sequence). CDR3 DNA: TGTGCCAGCACCTCCTCTGGAGAGGACATCTCCGCTTTCTTT. It yields the protein CASTSSGEDISAFF.

The CDR3 nucleotides read TGTGCCAGCAGCCTAACGGGGGGACAATCTGAAGCTTTCTTT. Residues: CASSLTGGQSEAFF. The rearrangement links TRBV7-2 to TRBJ1-1, with a possible D match to TRBD1 (6 bases). Trimming left V 5 bases short and J 6 bases short, with 16 bases between. This CDR3 has 14 residues. The germline V gene has CDR1 SGHTA and CDR2 FQGNSA.

This clone was seen just once. V usage is TRBV15 and J usage is TRBJ1-4; 7 bases are shared with TRBD1. CDR3 size: 15 residues. Trimming removed 4 bases from V and 6 bases from J; junction bases left unmatched: 8. Germline lookup yields CDR1 LNHNV and CDR2 YYDKDF (reference sequence). The CDR3 sequence is CATSKQGRRDEKLFF. CDR3 bases: TGTGCCACCAGCAAACAGGGGAGACGGGATGAAAAACTGTTTTTT.

This clone has only a few counts. The rearrangement joins TRBV27 to TRBJ2-7, with 11 bases identical to TRBD2. After removal of 4 bases from V and 0 bases from J, the junction contained 8 bases not matched to a gene. This CDR3 contains 17 residues. CDR1 is MNHEY and CDR2 is SMNVEV in the germline V gene (reference sequence). CDR3 nucleotide sequence: TGTGCCAGCAGTTCCCAACTACTAGCGGGGGACTCCTACGAGCAGTACTTC. Encoded protein: CASSSQLLAGDSYEQYF.

The chain employs TRBV30 and TRBJ1-2, with no clear D. Trimming removed 5 bases at V and 9 bases at J, with 7 bases between. The CDR3 has 9 residues. Germline CDR1 GTSNPN, CDR2 SVGIG (reference sequence). DNA for the CDR3: TGTGCCTGGCCCCGGTGCTACACCTTC. Encoded protein: CAWPRCYTF.

The chain employs TRBV7-6 and TRBJ2-3, with TRBD1 matching 11 bases. The CDR3 length is 16 residues. Germline V CDR1 and CDR2: SGHVS, FNYEAQ. With 5 bases clipped from V and 4 bases from J, the junction kept 8 bases outside the gene matches. The DNA of the CDR3 is TGTGCCAGCAGCCCCACTCCGGGACAGGGGGCAGATACGCAGTATTTT. The encoded protein is CASSPTPGQGADTQYF.

V gene TRBV7-2 combines with J gene TRBJ2-7, with TRBD1 as a possible D gene (7 bases). Germline V gene lookup returns CDR1 SGHTA and CDR2 FQGNSA. This CDR3 comprises 16 residues. V gave up 5 bases and J gave up 2 bases, with 19 bases separating them. The chain's CDR3 is CASSPAGQSSTYEQYF. CDR3 in DNA: TGTGCCAGCAGCCCCGCGGGACAGAGCTCCACCTACGAGCAGTACTTC.